This TCR beta chain was observed in a study of OX40 agonist ivuxolimab in advanced cancers. Repertoires were generated with immunoSEQ multiplex PCR, while TCRdb's copy carries only in-frame clones and drops some. Among some 77,000 clones listed, less than 95% were seen once. Peripheral blood came from all dose cohorts at three timepoints. CDR1 LNHDA and CDR2 SQIVND come from the germline V gene (reference sequence). This CDR3 contains 16 residues. The germline V and J ends were trimmed by 2 bases and 0 bases, with 14 bases remaining between them. J is TRBJ2-7 and V is TRBV19, with D maybe TRBD1 (5 bases). This clonotype was obtained from an adult with an advanced solid tumor such as melanoma, head and neck, liver or kidney cancer. Source: CD4+ or CD8+ T cells sorted from blood, taken in a trial of the OX40 agonist ivuxolimab. In DNA, the CDR3 is TGTGCCAGTAGTATAAATCGACAGCTTACCTCCTACGAGCAGTACTTC. Translating it yields CASSINRQLTSYEQYF.